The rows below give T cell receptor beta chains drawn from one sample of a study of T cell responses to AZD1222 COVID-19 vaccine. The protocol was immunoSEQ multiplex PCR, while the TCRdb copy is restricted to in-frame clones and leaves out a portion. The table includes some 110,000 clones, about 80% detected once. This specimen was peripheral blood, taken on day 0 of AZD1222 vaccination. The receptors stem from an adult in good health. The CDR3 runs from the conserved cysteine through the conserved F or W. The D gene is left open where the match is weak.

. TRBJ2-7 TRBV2 CASTRGWGEEQYF
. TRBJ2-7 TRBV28 CASSSNPPLRPYEQYF
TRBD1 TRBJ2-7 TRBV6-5 CASSPGQGKYEQYF
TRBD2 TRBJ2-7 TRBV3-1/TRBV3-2 CASSVGGYEQYF
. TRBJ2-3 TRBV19 CASTMGGRVATDTQYF
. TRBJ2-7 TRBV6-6 CASSTAVYEQYF
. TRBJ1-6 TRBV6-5 CASSYGRDNRNSPLHF
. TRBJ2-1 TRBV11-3 CASSLDLSHEQFF
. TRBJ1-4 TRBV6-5 CASSSGGADEKLFF
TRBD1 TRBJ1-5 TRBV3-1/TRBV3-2 CASSQSGGSQPQHF
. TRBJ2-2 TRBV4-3 CASSAQWQATGELFF
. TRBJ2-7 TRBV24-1 CATSDTTSPEQYF
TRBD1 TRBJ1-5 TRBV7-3 CASSSGQGQPQHF
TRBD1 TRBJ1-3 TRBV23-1 CASSPQCPTGSRPGNTIYF
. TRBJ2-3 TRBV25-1 CASRTSTDTQYF
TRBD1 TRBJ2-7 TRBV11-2 CASRRDRDHYEQYF
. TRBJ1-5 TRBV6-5 CASSYSFGNRAGPQHF
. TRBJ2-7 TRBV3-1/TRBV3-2 CASSQGDEREQYF
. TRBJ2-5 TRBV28 CASSPKGSGKETQYF
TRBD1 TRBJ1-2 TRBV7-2 CASSPERGRGDYGYTF
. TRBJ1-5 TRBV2 CASSLGRRNQPQHF
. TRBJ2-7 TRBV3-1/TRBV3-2 CASRQDHATYEQYF
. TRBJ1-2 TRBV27 CASSLEAGRLTF
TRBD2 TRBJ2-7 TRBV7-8 CASSLAGGFVEQYF
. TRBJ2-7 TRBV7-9 CASRPDGLGEQYF
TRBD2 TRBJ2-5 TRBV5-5 CASSREAETQYF
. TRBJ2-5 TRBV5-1 CASSFPETETQYF
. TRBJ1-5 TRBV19 CASSGTYSNQPQHF
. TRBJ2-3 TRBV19 CASSIWGPTDTQYF
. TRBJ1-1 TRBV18 CASSPGQGNSNTEAFF
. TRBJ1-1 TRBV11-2 CASSLGVNTEAFF
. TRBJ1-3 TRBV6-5 CASSYGDFSGNTIYF
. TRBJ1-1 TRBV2 CASSGDGNTEAFF